The rows below give T cell receptor beta chains drawn from one sample of a study of blood T cell repertoires in COVID-19. The table came from immunoSEQ multiplex PCR; TCRdb's copy has only in-frame clones and leaves some out. The sample yields hundreds of thousands of clones, roughly nine tenths seen once. Material: peripheral blood. The receptors originated from a man in his late teens or twenties with active or convalescent COVID-19. CDR3s include the opening cysteine and the closing phenylalanine or tryptophan. The D gene is left open where the match is weak. Rows may omit the clone size; those that give it use once, few, many or a size class.

CDR3 protein	CDR3 DNA	D gene	V gene	clone size	J gene
CASSQVVGTGFYEQYF	TGCGCCAGCAGCCAAGTCGTTGGGACAGGGTTCTACGAGCAGTACTTC	TRBD1	TRBV4-1	-	TRBJ2-7
CASSHVATSGSDNEQFF	TGTGCCAGCAGCCATGTAGCGACTAGCGGTAGTGACAATGAGCAGTTCTTC	TRBD2	TRBV3-1/TRBV3-2	-	TRBJ2-1
CASSSGTRAQHF	TGTGCCAGCAGCTCCGGGACACGTGCCCAGCATTTT	-	TRBV7-9	few	TRBJ1-5
CASSQGRPEGLQVNQPQHF	TGCGCCAGCAGCCAAGGCCGGCCCGAGGGTCTGCAGGTCAATCAGCCCCAGCATTTT	-	TRBV4-1	-	TRBJ1-5
CASSRHLGTEAFF	TGTGCCAGCAGCCGACACCTCGGTACTGAAGCTTTCTTT	-	TRBV5-8	-	TRBJ1-1
CASSPARLGTGNAEAFF	TGCGCCAGCAGCCCAGCCCGACTAGGGACAGGCAATGCTGAAGCTTTCTTT	TRBD1	TRBV4-1	-	TRBJ1-1
CASTQTGQPQHF	TGTGCCAGCACCCAAACCGGTCAGCCCCAGCATTTT	-	TRBV12-3/TRBV12-4	-	TRBJ1-5
CASSEGWAPDTEAFF	TGTGCCAGCAGTGAAGGATGGGCGCCCGACACTGAAGCTTTCTTT	-	TRBV6-1	once	TRBJ1-1
CASSLGQSVNEKLFF	TGTGCCAGCAGCTTAGGACAGAGCGTTAATGAAAAACTGTTTTTT	-	TRBV7-2	-	TRBJ1-4
CASSRRGQGNNSPLHF	TGTGCCAGCAGCCGGAGGGGACAGGGGAATAATTCACCCCTCCACTTT	TRBD1	TRBV7-6	-	TRBJ1-6
CASSFVPALSDEQFF	TGTGCCAGCAGTTTTGTTCCAGCCCTCAGCGATGAGCAGTTCTTC	-	TRBV27	-	TRBJ2-1
CASSVGLAGRNEQFF	TGTGCCAGCAGCGTCGGACTAGCGGGAAGAAATGAGCAGTTCTTC	TRBD2	TRBV5-6	-	TRBJ2-1
CASSLFPGGTEAFF	TGCGCCAGCAGCTTGTTCCCAGGGGGCACTGAAGCTTTCTTT	TRBD1	TRBV5-1	-	TRBJ1-1
CSVVRDSGNTIYF	TGCAGCGTCGTGAGGGACTCTGGAAACACCATATATTTT	-	TRBV29-1	-	TRBJ1-3
CASGSGQGAYNEQFF	TGTGCTAGTGGTTCCGGACAGGGGGCCTACAATGAGCAGTTCTTC	TRBD1	TRBV12-5	-	TRBJ2-1
CASSEAGTGGGFYEQYF	TGTGCCAGCTCAGAGGCCGGGACGGGAGGGGGTTTCTACGAGCAGTACTTC	TRBD2	TRBV18	-	TRBJ2-7
CASSLAWDRQETQYF	TGTGCCAGCAGCTTAGCGTGGGACAGACAAGAGACCCAGTACTTC	TRBD1	TRBV7-9	-	TRBJ2-5
CASSRWTSASYEQYF	TGTGCCAGCAGTAGATGGACTAGCGCTTCCTACGAGCAGTACTTC	TRBD2	TRBV6-5	few	TRBJ2-7